The 2 T cell receptor beta chains reported below all come from one sample, sequenced in a study of radiation and T cells in renal cell carcinoma. The repertoire was sequenced with immunoSEQ multiplex PCR; TCRdb's copy has only in-frame clones and lacks some. The sample lists more than 75,000 clones; 80% to 90% were seen once. Documented time point: blood 2 weeks post-SBRT. Treatment specified: 15 Gy SBRT to primary tumor, nephrectomy 4 weeks later. Sequences were derived from blood, sampled from a patient whose treatment included radiotherapy and nephrectomy. All receptors come from a woman in her fifties or sixties with renal cell carcinoma.

This rearrangement joins TRBV7-9 to TRBJ1-2, with 9 positions matching TRBD1. This CDR3 spans 13 amino acids. V trimming: 5 bases; J trimming: 8 bases; junction bases outside the gene matches: 6. CDR1 is SEHNR, CDR2 FQNEAQ, per germline (reference sequence). Here the CDR3 DNA reads TGTGCCAGCAGCCCCTGGACAGGGGTAGGCTACACCTTC. Its protein product is CASSPWTGVGYTF.

V gene TRBV15 combines with J gene TRBJ2-1; D possibly corresponds to TRBD2 (5 bases). This CDR3 has 13 amino acids. Germline values: CDR1 LNHNV, CDR2 YYDKDF (reference sequence). Deletions cut 5 bases from V and 15 bases from J, with 20 bases between. CDR3 region: CATSARLRGAGFF. The CDR3 DNA reads as TGTGCCACCAGCGCTCGCCTCCGGGGAGCTGGGTTCTTC.